Listed here is a single TCR beta chain. As yet, its antigen is unknown. This entry comes from a study of shared clonotypes between healthy human individuals. CDR1 and CDR2 (germline): SEHNR, FQNEAQ (reference sequence). This CDR3 is 15 amino acids long. V lost 1 base to trimming and J lost 1 base, with 10 bases between them. Study outcomes and limitations: In contrast to clonotypes shared by all four donors, non-shared clonotypes had lower generation probabilities.

Repertoires were generated with immunoSEQ multiplex PCR, while TCRdb's copy carries only in-frame clones and drops some. Of 2.3 million or so clones listed, roughly 93% were seen once; the top ten hold about 0.37%. J is TRBJ1-1 and V is TRBV7-9; D gene ambiguous. What was sequenced was naive CD4+ T cells from PBMCs. Subset indicated: CD45RA+ positively selected. The sequence was collected from a man aged 18 to 29 in good health. Some clones in this sample may be carry-over from other donors' samples. The CDR3 reads CASSLVDLGNTEAFF. The CDR3 DNA sequence: TGTGCCAGCAGCTTAGTTGATTTAGGGAACACTGAAGCTTTCTTT.